This TCR beta chain was sequenced for a study of T cells in Graves' hyperthyroidism and ophthalmopathy. This clonotype has a handful of counts. Its antigen is undetermined. The ends were cut back, 0 bases at V and 2 bases at J, with 3 bases in the middle. The CDR3 is 13 residues long. The germline V gene encodes CDR1 LGHDT and CDR2 YNNKEL (reference sequence). Template material for amplifying TCR beta CDR3 regions consisted of RNA transcripts. Primed by the HTBI set, a first-round RT-PCR was run on the TCR CDR3. A single record per CDR3 protein comes from TCRdb applying MiXCR to the multiplex PCR reads. Among 350,000 to 400,000 distinct CDR3 sequences, more than 12% were seen once, and the ten largest hold approximately 32%. General study findings and limits: The majority of expanded thyroid clonotypes above 0.001 also appeared in blood.

Together with thyroid ultrasound, orbital computed tomography, serum thyroxine and TRAb, clinical symptoms were used for diagnoses. About 9.4 ml fresh peripheral blood yielded the PBMCs. The sequenced material came from blood. This receptor was obtained from a woman in her thirties with Graves' hyperthyroidism. The chain recombines TRBV3-1 with TRBJ2-3; D is unclear. The CDR3 region is CASSQDITDTQYF. The CDR3 DNA sequence: TGTGCCAGCAGCCAAGATATCACAGATACGCAGTATTTT.